This T cell receptor (beta chain) originates from a study of T cell responses to AZD1222 COVID-19 vaccine. Findings and limits, study-wide: Elevations in Spike-specific TCR breadth and depth followed administration of two AZD1222 doses. Just a handful of people given AZD1222 tested seropositive at baseline.

Profiling relied on immunoSEQ multiplex PCR, and the TCRdb table lists in-frame clones only, not all of them. The sample shows approximately 260,000 clones, approximately 93% of them seen only once. This CDR3 contains 13 residues. Trimming left V 5 bases short and J 5 bases short, with 10 bases between. Germline assignment: CDR1 SGHTA and CDR2 FQGTGA. Turning to this clone: The antigen is not known.

Sequenced here: peripheral blood, sampled on day 0 of AZD1222 vaccination. The receptor's source is an adult in good health. The V and J genes are TRBV7-3 and TRBJ2-1; possibly TRBD1 for D (5 bases). The CDR3 spells CASSVDSDNEQFF. In DNA, the CDR3 is TGTGCCAGCAGCGTAGACAGTGACAATGAGCAGTTCTTC.